These 25 T cell receptor beta chains originate from one sample sequenced in a study of CD39 and CD103 CD8 tumor-infiltrating T cells. Generated by immunoSEQ multiplex PCR, the TCRdb table keeps only in-frame clones and is missing some. The sample shows approximately 18,000 clones, 75% to 95% of them seen only once. Sequenced sample: CD8+ T cells sorted from blood. Noted subset: total memory CD8 T cells (CD45RA-CCR7+/-) from blood or uninvolved lymph node. Receptors were obtained from a human donor with head and neck squamous cell carcinoma.

The chain combines TRBV6-5 with TRBJ1-4; D is perhaps TRBD1 (5 bases). V was pared by 2 bases and J by 7 bases, with 8 bases between. Germline CDR1 reads MNHEY; CDR2 reads SVGAGI. This CDR3 region has 13 residues. The CDR3 region has the DNA TGTGCCAGCAGTTACGGGGGTTTTGAAAAACTGTTTTTT. This encodes CASSYGGFEKLFF.

The chain uses TRBV28 and TRBJ2-7, with 7 nucleotides matching TRBD1. Germline lookup yields CDR1 MDHEN and CDR2 SYDVKM. The CDR3 has 14 residues. V was clipped by 7 bases and J by 0 bases; unmatched bases: 6. DNA for the CDR3: TGTGCCAGCAACCAGGGGACAGACTCCTACGAGCAGTACTTC. Translating it yields CASNQGTDSYEQYF.

The chain employs TRBV11-2 and TRBJ2-7; D might be TRBD2 (5 bases). V was trimmed by 5 bases and J by 3 bases, leaving 5 bases between them. The CDR3 has 11 amino acids. CDR1 and CDR2 (germline): SGHAT, FQNNGV. The CDR3 DNA follows: TGTGCCAGCAGCGGGAGCTACGAGCAGTACTTC. It encodes CASSGSYEQYF.

This chain links TRBV4-1 with TRBJ2-7; D is possibly TRBD1 (6 bases). The germline V and J ends were trimmed by 4 bases and 1 base, with 8 bases remaining between them. CDR1 and CDR2 from the germline V gene are MGHRA and YSYEKL. This CDR3 is built from 13 residues. The CDR3 loop reads CASSRTVSYEQYF. The DNA of the CDR3 is TGCGCCAGCAGCCGGACAGTATCCTACGAGCAGTACTTC.

The chain links TRBV4-1 to TRBJ2-1, with 9 positions matching TRBD1. CDR3 size: 17 residues. In germline, CDR1 is MGHRA, CDR2 YSYEKL. The V segment lost 3 bases and the J segment 2 bases; nucleotides outside the gene matches: 8. CDR3 region: CASSHDPGTGTYNEQFF. The CDR3 nucleotides read TGCGCCAGCAGCCATGACCCCGGGACAGGGACCTACAATGAGCAGTTCTTC.

This clone appeared once. V and J are TRBV7-9 and TRBJ2-7; D remains unclear. Germline-derived CDR1 and CDR2 are SEHNR and FQNEAQ (reference sequence). This CDR3 has 12 residues. The V and J ends lost 1 base and 4 bases respectively, with 5 bases between them. The CDR3 region has the DNA TGTGCCAGCAGCTTAGTATTTTACGAGCAGTACTTC. Amino acid sequence: CASSLVFYEQYF.

This chain connects TRBV4-1 to TRBJ2-3, with D unclear. This CDR3 is 17 amino acids long. The germline V gene encodes CDR1 MGHRA and CDR2 YSYEKL. V was shortened by 0 bases and J by 0 bases, with 13 bases between the two germline ends. The CDR3 DNA sequence: TGCGCCAGCAGCCAAGAACACCTCCTCACTAGCACAGATACGCAGTATTTT. Encoded protein: CASSQEHLLTSTDTQYF.

This clone was picked up a small number of times. This sequence joins TRBV4-2 and TRBJ1-2; TRBD1 matches 11 bases. With V trimmed by 0 bases and J by 5 bases, 5 bases remained unmatched. The CDR3 covers 16 residues. CDR1 and CDR2 (germline): LGHNA, YNFKEQ. The CDR3 loop reads CASSQEGTGGIYGYTF. The CDR3 region has the DNA TGTGCCAGCAGCCAAGAGGGGACAGGGGGGATTTATGGCTACACCTTC.

V and J are TRBV27 and TRBJ1-4, with no clear D. Trimming pared 6 bases from V and 4 bases from J, leaving 12 bases between. Per the germline V gene, CDR1 is MNHEY and CDR2 is SMNVEV (reference sequence). The CDR3 spans 14 residues. CDR3 residues: CASSPVAYNEKLFF. The CDR3 nucleotides read TGTGCCAGCAGCCCAGTAGCCTATAATGAAAAACTGTTTTTT.

The V gene is TRBV6-5, the J gene TRBJ1-2, with a weak D call TRBD1 (5 bases). V was cut by 2 bases and J by 7 bases, with 14 bases left in between. Germline V CDR1 and CDR2: MNHEY, SVGAGI. This CDR3 contains 14 residues. CDR3 bases: TGTGCCAGCAGTTACGCGCGGTGGGGACGTGGCTACACCTTC. It codes for CASSYARWGRGYTF.

J is TRBJ2-7 and V is TRBV6-6; D is undetermined. The CDR3 has 14 amino acids. Germline V gives CDR1 MNHNY, CDR2 SVGAGI (reference sequence). The V end lost 2 bases, the J end lost 2 bases, and 10 bases lay between the germline ends. The CDR3 bases are TGTGCCAGCAGTTACGAGGAGCAGGCCTACGAGCAGTACTTC. Translated, it gives CASSYEEQAYEQYF.

The chain links TRBV15 to TRBJ2-7; D is ambiguous. CDR1 is LNHNV and CDR2 is YYDKDF in the germline V gene (reference sequence). This CDR3 has 11 amino acids. Trimming cost V 1 base and J 7 bases, with 5 bases left between them. The CDR3 loop is CATSRAQEQYF. DNA for the CDR3: TGTGCCACCAGCAGAGCCCAAGAGCAGTACTTC.

The J gene is TRBJ2-7, the V gene TRBV27; D unresolved. Germline CDR1 MNHEY, CDR2 SMNVEV (reference sequence). Trimming pared 2 bases from V and 4 bases from J, leaving 9 bases between. This CDR3 contains 13 residues. CDR3 DNA: TGTGCCAGCAGTTTACGCTTTTTGTACGAGCAGTACTTC. This gives the protein CASSLRFLYEQYF.

The chain joins TRBV4-1 to TRBJ2-2; 11 bases agree with TRBD2. The germline V gene has CDR1 MGHRA and CDR2 YSYEKL. The CDR3 extends over 16 amino acids. The trim removed 1 base at V and 4 bases at J, leaving 2 bases unmatched. Here the CDR3 DNA reads TGCGCCAGCAGCCAAGGACTAGCGGGGTTCACCGGGGAGCTGTTTTTT. This codes for CASSQGLAGFTGELFF.

This rearrangement joins TRBV28 to TRBJ2-7, with TRBD2 identical over 14 bases. The CDR3 sequence is 17 residues long. With V trimmed by 4 bases and J by 5 bases, 10 bases remained unmatched. From germline, CDR1 is MDHEN and CDR2 SYDVKM. CDR3 nucleotides: TGTGCCAGCAGTTCCGACTGGACTAGCGGGGGGATCCACGAGCAGTACTTC. Encoded protein: CASSSDWTSGGIHEQYF.

The rearrangement links TRBV9 to TRBJ2-7, with 8 bases matching TRBD2. Looked up from germline, CDR1 is SGDLS and CDR2 is YYNGEE. V lost 2 bases to trimming and J lost 2 bases; unmatched junction nucleotides: 6. The CDR3 is 15 amino acids. This chain's CDR3 is CASSVGGGQTYEQYF. The CDR3 region has the DNA TGTGCCAGCAGCGTGGGCGGGGGGCAGACCTACGAGCAGTACTTC.

V gene TRBV27 combines with J gene TRBJ1-5, with 7 bases that match TRBD1. Germline values: CDR1 MNHEY, CDR2 SMNVEV (reference sequence). Trimming cost V 4 bases and J 4 bases; bases outside gene matches: 13. This CDR3 is built from 17 residues. The CDR3 sequence: CASSSRQGQYHNQPQHF. The CDR3, as DNA: TGTGCCAGCAGTTCCCGACAGGGCCAATACCATAATCAGCCCCAGCATTTT.

CDR3 nucleotide sequence: TGTGCCAGCTCATCCTTGACCCCGGGCCTTGGGGGCGAGCAGTACTTC. It yields the protein CASSSLTPGLGGEQYF. The chain recombines TRBV2 with TRBJ2-7; D may be TRBD1 or TRBD2 (5 bases each). This CDR3 contains 16 residues. V was trimmed by 8 bases and J by 6 bases, leaving 26 bases between them. CDR1 and CDR2 (germline): SNHLY, FYNNEI.

This chain links TRBV27 with TRBJ2-5; 7 bases line up with TRBD1. The CDR3 loop spans 13 amino acids. Looked up from germline, CDR1 is MNHEY and CDR2 is SMNVEV (reference sequence). J was trimmed by 5 bases and V by 6 bases; bases with no gene match: 6. This chain's CDR3 is CASSRGSGETQYF. In DNA form, the CDR3 reads TGTGCCAGCAGCAGGGGGTCGGGGGAGACCCAGTACTTC.

The rearrangement uses TRBV10-1 and TRBJ1-1; 8 positions match TRBD1. The CDR3 is 17 amino acids. The germline CDR1 and CDR2 sequences are WNHNN and SYGVQD (reference sequence). Trimming took 10 bases from V and 1 from J; bases not matched to a gene: 17. Written as DNA, the CDR3 is TGCGCCATCTCACAGGGGGGAAGAGGGGTATCGAACACTGAAGCTTTCTTT. Amino acid sequence: CAISQGGRGVSNTEAFF.

This chain uses TRBV27 with TRBJ2-3, with D maybe TRBD2 (5 bases). The germline gives CDR1 MNHEY, CDR2 SMNVEV (reference sequence). CDR3 size: 13 residues. Trimming pared 4 bases from V and 10 bases from J, leaving 15 bases between. CDR3 coding DNA: TGTGCCAGCAGTTCCGGACTTGGAACAGCGCAGTATTTT. Amino acids: CASSSGLGTAQYF.

For the CDR3, the DNA is TGCGCCAGCAGCCCATCCCCGGGGGTAGGAGATACGCAGTATTTT. Translated: CASSPSPGVGDTQYF. The rearrangement joins TRBV4-1 to TRBJ2-3; D might be TRBD2 (6 bases). This CDR3 has 15 residues. Looked up from germline, CDR1 is MGHRA and CDR2 is YSYEKL. The germline V and J ends were trimmed by 4 bases and 5 bases, with 16 bases remaining between them.

The CDR3 here is CAWSEDGPNQPQHF. CDR3 sequence (DNA): TGTGCCTGGAGCGAGGACGGCCCCAATCAGCCCCAGCATTTT. The chain uses TRBV30 and TRBJ1-5; no reliable D call. Germline V gene sequence: CDR1 GTSNPN, CDR2 SVGIG (reference sequence). Trimming took 3 bases from V and 3 from J, leaving 12 bases between them. The CDR3 has 14 residues.

The V call is TRBV6-1, the J call TRBJ2-3; D is unresolved. Germline CDR1 MNHNS, CDR2 SASEGT. V was clipped by 0 bases and J by 1 base, with 8 bases between them. The CDR3 length is 15 residues. The CDR3, as DNA: TGTGCCAGCAGTGAAGCGGGTTTCCGCACAGATACGCAGTATTTT. Translated: CASSEAGFRTDTQYF.

The chain recombines TRBV7-8 with TRBJ1-1; D not resolved. Trimming shortened V by 1 base and J by 2 bases, and 11 bases separated the two germline ends. The CDR3 length is 15 residues. Looked up from germline, CDR1 is SGHVS and CDR2 is FQNEAQ. The CDR3 DNA reads TGTGCCAGCAGCTTAGGACAAGGACTAAACACTGAAGCTTTCTTT. Encoded protein: CASSLGQGLNTEAFF. The full variable domain, in which reference TRBV7-8 and TRBJ1-1 provide the parts outside the CDR3, is GAGVSQSPRYKVAKRGQDVALRCDPISGHVSLFWYQQALGQGPEFLTYFQNEAQLDKSGLPSDRFFAERPEGSVSTLKIQRTQQEDSAVYLCASSLGQGLNTEAFFGQGTRLTVV.